The 3 T cell receptor beta chains in this list originate from one sample, sequenced in a study of cytomegalovirus exposure and HLA in healthy donors. 13 Jbeta primers and 60 Vbeta primers were used for the PCR. Clones were sequenced by immunoSEQ multiplex PCR, and TCRdb holds only the in-frame ones, with some missing. This sample's table reports 95,000 to 150,000 clones. Sequencing used PBMCs. The receptors originated from a man younger than 35 in good health and CMV-seronegative.

This chain links TRBV9 with TRBJ1-1; TRBD1 matches 7 bases. Germline V CDR1 and CDR2: SGDLS, YYNGEE. CDR3 length equals 17 residues. The V gene end was trimmed by 0 bases and the J gene end by 2 bases; junction bases not matched to a gene: 10. The DNA of the CDR3 is TGTGCCAGCAGCGTAGCTTCGGTGGCAGGGGGAAACACTGAAGCTTTCTTT. Translating gives CASSVASVAGGNTEAFF.

The V call is TRBV7-6, the J call TRBJ1-2; TRBD1 matches at 8 bases. Germline loops: CDR1 SGHVS, CDR2 FNYEAQ. This CDR3 comprises 16 residues. The V segment lost 1 base and the J segment 8 bases; nucleotides outside the gene matches: 12. CDR3 nucleotides: TGTGCCAGCAGCTTAGGGGCCGGGACAGGCCTGAGAGGCTACACCTTC. Its translation: CASSLGAGTGLRGYTF.

V usage is TRBV7-6 and J usage is TRBJ2-3; no firm D call. Germline assignment: CDR1 SGHVS and CDR2 FNYEAQ. The V end lost 2 bases, the J end lost 3 bases, and 6 bases lay between the germline ends. The CDR3 consists of 13 residues. As DNA, the CDR3 is TGTGCCAGCAGCTTATTGCGGACAGATACGCAGTATTTT. Residues: CASSLLRTDTQYF.